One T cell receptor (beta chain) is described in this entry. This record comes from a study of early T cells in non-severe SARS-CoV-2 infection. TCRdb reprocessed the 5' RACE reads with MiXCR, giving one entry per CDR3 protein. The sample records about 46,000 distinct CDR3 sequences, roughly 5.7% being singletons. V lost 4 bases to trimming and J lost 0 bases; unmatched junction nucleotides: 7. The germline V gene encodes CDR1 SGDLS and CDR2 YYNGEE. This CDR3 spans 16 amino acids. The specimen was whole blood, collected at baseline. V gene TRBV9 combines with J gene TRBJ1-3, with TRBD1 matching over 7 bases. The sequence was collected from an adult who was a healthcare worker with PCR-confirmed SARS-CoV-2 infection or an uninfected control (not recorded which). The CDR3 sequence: CASSLRGHNSGNTIYF. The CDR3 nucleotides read TGTGCCAGCAGCCTAAGGGGGCACAACTCTGGAAACACCATATATTTT.